The 10 T cell receptor beta chains presented below share a single source sample, sequenced in a study of radiotherapy plus CTLA-4 blockade in lung cancer (dated 2018 in TCRdb). To prepare the library, the immunoSEQ multiplex PCR assay was applied. The immuneACCESS repertoire file appears here via TCRdb, limited to in-frame rearrangements. These files lack a portion of the clones; in checked studies, under half of the deficit traces to unresolved V genes, and the cause of the others is not known. For this sample there are roughly 62,000 clones; 70% to 80% appear just once. 2.9% of the sample belongs to the ten largest clones. The input for sequencing was peripheral blood, taken from a patient treated with radiotherapy plus ipilimumab. These TCRs come from a human donor with non-small cell lung cancer who had a complete response to radiotherapy plus ipilimumab.

CDR3 DNA sequence: TGTGCCAGCAGCAACCTAGCGGGTCACTACGAGCAGTACTTC. It translates to CASSNLAGHYEQYF. The J gene is TRBJ2-7, the V gene TRBV6-6, with TRBD2 matching 8 bases. V shed 6 bases, J shed 3 bases, and the junction held 7 bases outside the gene matches. The CDR3 consists of 14 residues. Per the germline V gene, CDR1 is MNHNY and CDR2 is SVGAGI (reference sequence).

The chain links TRBV27 to TRBJ2-1; D may be TRBD2 (5 bases). Germline V CDR1 and CDR2: MNHEY, SMNVEV (reference sequence). This CDR3 spans 17 amino acids. Trimming cost V 1 base and J 8 bases, with 21 bases left between them. The CDR3 DNA follows: TGTGCCAGCAGTTTATTCCCCCCGGGGTTACGTCCCCATGAGCAGTTCTTC. It yields the protein CASSLFPPGLRPHEQFF.

This sequence joins TRBV18 and TRBJ2-5; D gene unclear. The better agreement between TRBJ2-7 and the DNA end casts doubt on the J call. Per germline, CDR1 KGHSH and CDR2 LQKENI. This CDR3 contains 13 residues. The CDR3 DNA follows: TGTGCCAGCTCACCTTACACCAACTACGAGCAGTACTTC. It specifies CASSPYTNYEQYF.

Comment on this clone: A read error may account for a junction end that differs from germline. The chain couples TRBV28 to TRBJ1-2, with 7 bases lining up with TRBD1. The CDR3 sequence is 14 residues long. Germline V gene sequence: CDR1 MDHEN, CDR2 SYDVKM. DNA of the CDR3: TGTGCCAGCAGTTCCATCGACAGGGTAGCCGGGGTTCGCTTC. This translates into CASSSIDRVAGVRF.

The chain carries TRBV28 and TRBJ2-1; 9 bases agree with TRBD2. This CDR3 is 14 amino acids long. Trimming cost V 8 bases and J 5 bases; bases outside gene matches: 7. Germline assignment: CDR1 MDHEN and CDR2 SYDVKM. The CDR3 bases are TGTGCCAGCGCCCGGCTAGCGGGGCACAATGAGCAGTTCTTC. Residues: CASARLAGHNEQFF.

This clone was detected only a few times. CDR3 loop: CASSFPKQAVGYTF. CDR3 sequence (DNA): TGTGCCAGCAGTTTCCCCAAGCAAGCGGTCGGCTACACCTTC. The chain employs TRBV28 and TRBJ1-2, with D uncertain. CDR1 is MDHEN and CDR2 is SYDVKM in the germline V gene. The germline V and J ends were trimmed by 3 bases and 8 bases, with 16 bases remaining between them. CDR3 length: 14 amino acids.

This clone turned up a few times. The rearrangement joins TRBV2 to TRBJ1-2; D call uncertain. The CDR3 length is 14 residues. Looked up from germline, CDR1 is SNHLY and CDR2 is FYNNEI. V lost 4 bases, J lost 2 bases, and 11 bases lay in between. Here the CDR3 DNA reads TGTGCCAGCAGTGTGGCAGGAGGGAACTATGGCTACACCTTC. Its protein product is CASSVAGGNYGYTF.

In regard to this clone: At one of its ends the junction is not consistent with the germline gene, which may arise from a read error. The J gene is TRBJ1-4, the V gene TRBV6-5; the D is unclear. CDR3 length: 16 amino acids. Germline V lookup: CDR1 MNHEY, CDR2 SVGAGI. CDR3 protein: CASSYSTGATNEKLFF. The CDR3 bases are TGTGCCAGCAGCTACTCTACGGGTGCAACTAATGAAAAACTGTTTTTT.

J is TRBJ1-6 and V is TRBV7-2, with D unresolved. The V end was cut by 5 bases, the J end by 8 bases, with 10 bases between. The germline gives CDR1 SGHTA, CDR2 FQGNSA. This CDR3 contains 13 residues. The CDR3 DNA reads TGTGCCAGCAGCCCCGGGGTGGATTCACCCCTCCACTTT. Amino acids: CASSPGVDSPLHF. Filled out from reference TRBV7-2 and TRBJ1-6, the complete variable domain reads GAGVSQSPSNKVTEKGKDVELRCDPISGHTALYWYRQSLGQGLEFLIYFQGNSAPDKSGLPSDRFSAERTGGSVSTLTIQRTQQEDSAVYLCASSPGVDSPLHFGNGTRLTVT.

The rearrangement links TRBV19 to TRBJ1-5; D is possibly TRBD1 (5 bases). V was shortened by 7 bases and J by 0 bases, with 10 bases between the two germline ends. Germline assignment: CDR1 LNHDA and CDR2 SQIVND (reference sequence). The CDR3 extends over 14 amino acids. CDR3 sequence reads: CASTRQHSNQPQHF. In nucleotides, the CDR3 is TGTGCCAGTACCCGACAGCATAGCAATCAGCCCCAGCATTTT.